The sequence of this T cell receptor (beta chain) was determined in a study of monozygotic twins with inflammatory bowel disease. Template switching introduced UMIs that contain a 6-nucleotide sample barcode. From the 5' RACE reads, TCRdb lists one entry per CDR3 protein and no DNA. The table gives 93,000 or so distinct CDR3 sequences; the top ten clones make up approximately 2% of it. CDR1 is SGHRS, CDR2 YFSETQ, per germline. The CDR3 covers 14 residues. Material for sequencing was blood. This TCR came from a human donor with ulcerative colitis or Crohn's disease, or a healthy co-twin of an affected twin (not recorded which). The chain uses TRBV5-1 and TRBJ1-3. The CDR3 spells CASSLGQGGNTIYF.